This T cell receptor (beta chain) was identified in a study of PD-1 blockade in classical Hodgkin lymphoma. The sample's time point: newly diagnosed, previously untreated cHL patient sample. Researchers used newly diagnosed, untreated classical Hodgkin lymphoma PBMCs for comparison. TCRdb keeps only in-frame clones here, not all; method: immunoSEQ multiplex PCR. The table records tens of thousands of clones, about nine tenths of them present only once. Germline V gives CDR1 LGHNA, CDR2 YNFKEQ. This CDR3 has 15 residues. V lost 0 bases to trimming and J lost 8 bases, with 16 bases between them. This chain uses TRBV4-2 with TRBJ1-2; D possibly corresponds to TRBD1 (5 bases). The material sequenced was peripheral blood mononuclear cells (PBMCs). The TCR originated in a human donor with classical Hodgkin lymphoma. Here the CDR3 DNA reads TGTGCCAGCAGCCAAGATTGGGCCAGGGTAGAAGGCTACACCTTC. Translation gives CASSQDWARVEGYTF.